The present entry profiles one T cell receptor (beta chain) with its context. The antigen is undetermined. This record comes from a study of Ad26.COV2.S vaccination and SARS-CoV-2 variants. Overall study findings and caveats: Total T cell responses may have been underestimated by the TCR breadth and depth analyses. Vaccinated individuals (as opposed to placebo recipients) had higher spike-specific TCR breadth. People who got the vaccine or the placebo had similar non-spike TCR breadth.

TCRdb's table, derived via immunoSEQ multiplex PCR, lists solely in-frame clones and lacks some. The sample has tens of thousands of clones, approximately 77% seen once; the top ten hold 16%. The source is a human donor who had recovered from COVID-19. The specimen was peripheral blood, collected after recovery from COVID-19.

Here the CDR3 DNA reads TGTGCCAGCAGTTCGGGAGGTTGGGGGATCGACTATGGCTACACCTTC. Translated: CASSSGGWGIDYGYTF. The V gene is TRBV27, the J gene TRBJ1-2, with a tentative D call TRBD1 (5 bases). There are 16 residues in the CDR3. Per germline, CDR1 MNHEY and CDR2 SMNVEV (reference sequence). V gave up 4 bases and J gave up 3 bases, with 18 bases separating them.